What follows is one TCR beta chain and its context. Its target is unknown. The sample belongs to a study of shared clonotypes between healthy human individuals. General study results and limits: With a few donors compared, 4% to 5.5% of naive CD4 clonotypes were shared. Naive subsets typically showed greater estimated richness than memory subsets.

For each subset, genomic DNA was distributed in equal portions over several immunoSEQ plates. Using immunoSEQ multiplex PCR, the repertoire was profiled, and TCRdb retains in-frame clones only, with some absent. The sample shows approximately 250,000 clones, approximately 65% of them seen only once. Both subsets, CD45RA+ naive and CD45RA-negative memory, were split from the CD4+ cells. The length of the CDR3 is 13 residues. Looked up from germline, CDR1 is SGHTA and CDR2 is FQGTGA. V dropped 0 bases and J dropped 6 bases, with 9 bases sitting between them. The V call is TRBV7-3, the J call TRBJ2-7; a weak D match, TRBD1 (6 bases). This clonotype was obtained from a man aged 30 to 39 in good health. Source material: memory CD4+ T cells sorted from blood. Subset reported: CD45RA-negative fraction. As DNA, the CDR3 is TGTGCCAGCAGCTTAACCCAAGGGGGCGAGCAGTACTTC. Encoded protein: CASSLTQGGEQYF.